Reported below is one TCR beta chain. No cognate antigen has been identified for it. Base qualities are not at hand, and no much larger clone is one base apart. Measured from the cysteine to the phenylalanine, the CDR3 is 15 residues long. Only the CDR3 DNA is retained, 45 bases long and in frame from the first base. Compared with germline, V lacks 5 bases and J lacks 5 bases; bases without a gene match: 6. The CDR1 and CDR2 encoded by the germline V gene are MNHNS and SASEGT. The sample comes from a study of OX40 agonist ivuxolimab in advanced cancers. Concerning the study at large: Ivuxolimab, which targeted the costimulatory receptor OX40 (CD134), was an agonistic, fully human IgG2 monoclonal antibody. Patients were allowed to have had prior anti-PD-1, anti-PD-L1 or anti-CTLA-4 therapy, and around 40% of the dose-escalation patients had previously received checkpoint inhibitors. Of the approximately 53 patients in dose escalation, some 20 had hepatocellular carcinoma, about 15 had melanoma, 9 had renal cell carcinoma and 9 had head and neck cancer. The paper reports the monotherapy dose-escalation portion (N = 52 patients) of the phase I ivuxolimab trial. Intravenous ivuxolimab was administered to patients every 2 weeks at six dose levels: 0.01, 0.1, 0.3, 1.5, 3 and 10 mg/kg. Partial responses occurred in three dose-escalation patients: two with cutaneous melanoma and one with hepatocellular carcinoma. A male proportion of roughly 80% and a mean age of approximately 60 years, ranging from about 23 to 90, were recorded for the dose-escalation cohort. The point of sequencing TCRbeta in the periphery was to test whether ivuxolimab changed TCR sequence diversity and drove clonal T-cell expansion.

Results the study describes overall, beyond this receptor: In partial responders in the 0.1-3.0 mg/kg groups, normalized peripheral clonal expansion was found to be among the lowest, especially among CD8+ T cells. Low levels of normalized T-cell clonal expansion were also seen in some patients who did not respond. After ivuxolimab, more expanded clones were found on average in CD8+ T cells than in CD4+ T cells. At doses from 0.1 to 3.0 mg/kg, clonal expansion was seen in both CD4+ and CD8+ blood T cells between baseline and week 6. Which antigens the clonally expanded peripheral T cells were specific for was not determined.

Genomic DNA was extracted from sorted cells for sequencing of the TCRbeta CDR3 region. The immunoSEQ Assay was used for sequencing of TCRbeta CDR3 regions. TCRdb took this table from immuneACCESS and kept in-frame rearrangements with V and J called. Such tables lack part of the clones; where checked against another copy, unresolved V genes explain under half of the gap, and the rest is unexplained. Recorded for this sample are tens of thousands of clones; approximately 86% of them occurred a single time. Roughly 2.4% of the sample is taken by the ten largest. Patients with a history of autoimmune disease or receiving systemic immunosuppression were excluded from the trial. In every dose cohort, peripheral blood was drawn for TCR sequencing at baseline, cycle 4 day 1, and cycle 7 day 1. Samples came from an open-label, multicenter, first-in-human phase I dose-escalation trial of ivuxolimab. Adults with locally advanced or metastatic melanoma, renal cell, hepatocellular, or head and neck squamous cell carcinoma were enrolled in the trial. Before TCR sequencing, CD4+ T cells and CD8+ T cells were sorted from peripheral blood as separate populations.

Material: CD4+ or CD8+ T cells sorted from blood, obtained in a trial of the OX40 agonist ivuxolimab. This receptor was taken from an adult with an advanced solid tumor such as melanoma, head and neck, liver or kidney cancer. This receptor chain uses TRBV6-1 and TRBJ1-5, with 10 bases matching TRBD1. The CDR3 sequence is CASSRTGTGDQPQHF. Here is the DNA: TGTGCCAGCAGTCGTACCGGGACAGGGGATCAGCCCCAGCATTTT.